This passage covers 11 T cell receptor beta chains from one sample sequenced in a study of CD8 T cells in ankylosing spondylitis. MiXCR was run by TCRdb on the 5' RACE reads, yielding one entry per CDR3 protein. The table has 250,000 or so distinct CDR3 sequences, around 11% seen once; the top ten hold less than 7.5%. Sequences were obtained from blood, either unsorted or a sorted T cell fraction (not recorded which). The receptor set was obtained from a male donor with ankylosing spondylitis or in good health (not recorded which).

The sample holds many counts of this clonotype. The CDR3 DNA follows: TGCAGTGCTAGAGACATGTCTAGCGGGGTGGAGCAGTACTTC. This gives the protein CSARDMSSGVEQYF. The chain links TRBV20-1 to TRBJ2-7; TRBD2 matches 9 bases. The CDR3 runs 14 residues. CDR1 and CDR2 (germline): DFQATT, SNEGSKA (reference sequence). The V and J ends lost 0 bases and 7 bases, in that order; junction bases with no gene match: 7.

Details on this clonotype: Germline is not matched at one junction end, which may reflect a read error. V usage is TRBV6-2 or TRBV6-3 and J usage is TRBJ2-2; 11 bases fit TRBD1. The germline V gene has CDR1 MNHEY and CDR2 SVGEGT. This CDR3 has 16 amino acids. The DNA of the CDR3 is TGTACCAGCAGTCTAATACCGGGACAGGGGGCCGGGGAGCTGTTTTTT. This translates into CTSSLIPGQGAGELFF.

This sequence joins TRBV12-3 or TRBV12-4 and TRBJ2-3; D ambiguous. This CDR3 comprises 12 residues. Deletions cut 3 bases from V and 5 bases from J, with 6 bases between. This CDR3 is CASSFRRDTQYF. In DNA, the CDR3 is TGTGCCAGCAGTTTTCGGAGAGATACGCAGTATTTT.

At least ten counts were recorded for this clonotype. The chain links TRBV5-1 to TRBJ1-2; weak D call: TRBD1 (6 bases). Per germline, CDR1 SGHRS and CDR2 YFSETQ. Trimming removed 1 base from V and 7 bases from J, with 29 bases in between. The CDR3 covers 19 residues. The CDR3 region is CASSLSTRGAVMGASGYTF. The CDR3 DNA reads TGCGCCAGCAGCTTGTCGACCCGGGGTGCCGTGATGGGGGCCAGTGGCTACACCTTC.

Many counts were recorded for this clonotype. The chain is built from TRBV10-3 and TRBJ1-1, with TRBD1 identical over 7 bases. CDR3 length: 13 amino acids. Germline V gene data show CDR1 as ENHRY and CDR2 as SYGVKD. Trimming at V came to 10 bases and at J to 0 bases, leaving 5 bases not matched to a gene. The CDR3, as DNA: TGTGCCAACCGACAGGGCTTGAACACTGAAGCTTTCTTT. The encoded protein is CANRQGLNTEAFF.

This clonotype was seen at least ten times. The V call is TRBV5-1, the J call TRBJ2-7; D unclear. Germline assignment: CDR1 SGHRS and CDR2 YFSETQ. V lost 2 bases to trimming and J lost 3 bases, with 9 bases between them. The CDR3 sequence is 13 residues long. CDR3 coding DNA: TGCGCCAGCAGCTTAGGTACAGACTACGAGCAGTACTTC. It translates to CASSLGTDYEQYF.

Many counts were recorded for this clonotype. The chain couples TRBV4-2 to TRBJ2-5; D gene uncertain. V shed 1 base and J shed 6 bases, with 21 bases lying between them. Germline-derived CDR1 and CDR2 are LGHNA and YNFKEQ. The CDR3 has 17 residues. This chain's CDR3 is CASSQASQESRAKTQYF. DNA of the CDR3: TGTGCCAGCAGCCAAGCCTCCCAGGAGAGTCGCGCTAAGACCCAGTACTTC.

This clonotype was seen a few times. The chain has TRBV27 and TRBJ1-5, with D possibly being TRBD1 (5 bases). The CDR3 loop spans 13 amino acids. V was cut by 6 bases and J by 9 bases, with 15 bases left in between. Germline lookup yields CDR1 MNHEY and CDR2 SMNVEV (reference sequence). The CDR3: CASSLLGGGPQHF. The CDR3 bases are TGTGCCAGCAGCCTTTTGGGGGGAGGGCCCCAGCATTTT.

This clonotype was seen once. Given a much more abundant clone one base away, this may be a read error. Written as DNA, the CDR3 is TGTGCCTGCAGCACCTCCACGACAGGCCTACTAACTAGCGGGCCTACCGATGAGCAGTTCTTC. Amino acids: CACSTSTTGLLTSGPTDEQFF. The chain joins TRBV4-2 to TRBJ2-1, with TRBD2 matching 9 bases. The CDR3 is 21 residues long. Germline V gives CDR1 LGHNA, CDR2 YNFKEQ.

There are a few counts of this clonotype. The gene calls are TRBV6-6 and TRBJ2-3; perhaps TRBD1 as D (5 bases). Germline V lookup: CDR1 MNHNY, CDR2 SVGAGI (reference sequence). The CDR3 extends over 13 amino acids. With 7 bases removed from V and 4 bases from J, the gap between germline ends came to 12 bases. DNA of the CDR3: TGTGCCAGCAAACAGACAGCACCAGATACGCAGTATTTT. This codes for CASKQTAPDTQYF.

This clonotype was counted at least ten times. The chain couples TRBV12-3 or TRBV12-4 to TRBJ1-2, with D uncertain. The CDR3 has 16 residues. V lost 5 bases and J 6 bases, leaving 22 bases between the germline ends. CDR3 DNA: TGTGCCAGCAGTCCCCGGGGATCCCAAATCGACCATGGCTACACCTTC. As protein: CASSPRGSQIDHGYTF.